The clone carrying this T cell receptor beta chain showed up many times. Its antigen remains unidentified. This sample was included in a study of blood T cells in healthy people across ages. CDR3 length equals 14 residues. CDR1 and CDR2 from the germline V gene are SGHTA and FQGNSA. Trimming left V 3 bases short and J 2 bases short, with 10 bases between. It was with a sample-barcoded 5' primer and a J-beta primer mix that a second PCR of roughly 7 to 11 cycles was run. TCRdb itself ran the 5' RACE reads through MiXCR, one entry per CDR3 protein. The sample has roughly 2 million distinct CDR3 sequences; roughly 52% are singletons. Study findings and constraints: Naive and antigen-experienced cells could not be conclusively compared, given unsorted PBMCs.

This clonotype was obtained from a woman in her thirties or forties in good health. The V call is TRBV7-2, the J call TRBJ2-5, with a weak D call TRBD1 (6 bases). Sequenced material: blood. CDR3 loop: CASSFGTLQETQYF. CDR3 in DNA: TGTGCCAGCAGCTTCGGGACACTACAAGAGACCCAGTACTTC. The variable domain in full, with the rest retrieved from reference TRBV7-2 and TRBJ2-5, is GAGVSQSPSNKVTEKGKDVELRCDPISGHTALYWYRQSLGQGLEFLIYFQGNSAPDKSGLPSDRFSAERTGGSVSTLTIQRTQQEDSAVYLCASSFGTLQETQYFGPGTRLLVL.